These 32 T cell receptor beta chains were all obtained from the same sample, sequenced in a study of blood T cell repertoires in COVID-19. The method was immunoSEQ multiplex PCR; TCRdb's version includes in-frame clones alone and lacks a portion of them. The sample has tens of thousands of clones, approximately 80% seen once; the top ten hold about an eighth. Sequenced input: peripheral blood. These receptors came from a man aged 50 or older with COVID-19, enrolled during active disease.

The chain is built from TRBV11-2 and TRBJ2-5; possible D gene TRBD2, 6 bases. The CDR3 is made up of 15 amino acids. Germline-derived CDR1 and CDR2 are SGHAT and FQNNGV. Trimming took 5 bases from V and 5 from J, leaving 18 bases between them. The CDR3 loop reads CASSPSGRGVETQYF. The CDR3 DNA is TGTGCCAGCAGCCCCTCGGGGCGCGGGGTGGAGACCCAGTACTTC.

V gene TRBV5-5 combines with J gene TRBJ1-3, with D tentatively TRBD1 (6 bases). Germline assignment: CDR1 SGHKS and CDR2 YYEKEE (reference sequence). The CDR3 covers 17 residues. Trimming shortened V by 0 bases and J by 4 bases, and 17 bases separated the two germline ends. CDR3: CASSLDLMGALGNTIYF. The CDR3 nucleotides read TGTGCCAGCAGCTTGGATTTAATGGGGGCCCTCGGAAACACCATATATTTT.

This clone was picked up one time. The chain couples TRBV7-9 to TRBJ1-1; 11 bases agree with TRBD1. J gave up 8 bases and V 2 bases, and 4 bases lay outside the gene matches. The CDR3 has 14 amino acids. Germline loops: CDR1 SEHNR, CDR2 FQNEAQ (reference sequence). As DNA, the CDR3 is TGTGCCAGCAGCTTAATGGGACAGGGGGAAGAAGCTTTCTTT. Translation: CASSLMGQGEEAFF.

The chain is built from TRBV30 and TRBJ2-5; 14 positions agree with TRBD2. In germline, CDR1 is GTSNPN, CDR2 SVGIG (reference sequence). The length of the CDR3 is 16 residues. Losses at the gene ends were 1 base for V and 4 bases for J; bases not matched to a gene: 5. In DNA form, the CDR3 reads TGTGCCTGGAGTGAGGGACTAGCGGGGGCCAGAGAGACCCAGTACTTC. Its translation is CAWSEGLAGARETQYF.

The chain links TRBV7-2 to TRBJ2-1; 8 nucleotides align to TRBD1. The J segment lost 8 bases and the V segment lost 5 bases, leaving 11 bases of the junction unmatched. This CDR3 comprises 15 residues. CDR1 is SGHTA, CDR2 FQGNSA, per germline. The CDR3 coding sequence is TGTGCCAGCAGCAAGCACAGGGGGACAGTCGATGAGCAGTTCTTC. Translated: CASSKHRGTVDEQFF.

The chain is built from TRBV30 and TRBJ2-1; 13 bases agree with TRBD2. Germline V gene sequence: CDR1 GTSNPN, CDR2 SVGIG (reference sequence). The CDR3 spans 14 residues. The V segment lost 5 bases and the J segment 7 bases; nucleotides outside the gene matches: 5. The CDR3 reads CAWVLAGGRNEQFF. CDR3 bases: TGTGCCTGGGTACTAGCGGGGGGGCGAAATGAGCAGTTCTTC.

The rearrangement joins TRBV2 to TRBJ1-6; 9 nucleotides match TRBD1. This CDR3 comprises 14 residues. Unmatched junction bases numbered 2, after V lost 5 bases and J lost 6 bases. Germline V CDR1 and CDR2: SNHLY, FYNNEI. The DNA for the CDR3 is TGTGCCAGCAGTCCGACAGGGGGTAATTCACCCCTCCACTTT. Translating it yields CASSPTGGNSPLHF.

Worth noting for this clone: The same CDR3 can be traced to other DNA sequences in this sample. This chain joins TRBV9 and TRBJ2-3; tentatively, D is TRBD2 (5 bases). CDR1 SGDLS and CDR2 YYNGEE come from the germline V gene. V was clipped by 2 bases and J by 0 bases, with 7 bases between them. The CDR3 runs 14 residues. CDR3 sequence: CASSVGGSTDTQYF. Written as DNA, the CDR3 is TGTGCCAGCAGCGTGGGCGGGAGCACAGATACGCAGTATTTT.

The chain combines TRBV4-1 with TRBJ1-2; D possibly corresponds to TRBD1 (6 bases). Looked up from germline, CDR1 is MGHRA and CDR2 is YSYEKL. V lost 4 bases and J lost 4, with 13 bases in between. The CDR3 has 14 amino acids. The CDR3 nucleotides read TGCGCCAGCAGCCCTTGGACAGAGTCCTATGGCTACACCTTC. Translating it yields CASSPWTESYGYTF.

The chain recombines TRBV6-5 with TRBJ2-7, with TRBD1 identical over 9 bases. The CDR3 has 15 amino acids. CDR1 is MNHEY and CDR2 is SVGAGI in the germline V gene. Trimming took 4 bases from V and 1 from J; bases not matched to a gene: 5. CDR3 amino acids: CASSFDGTGSYEQYF. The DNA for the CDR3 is TGTGCCAGCAGTTTCGACGGGACAGGGTCCTACGAGCAGTACTTC.

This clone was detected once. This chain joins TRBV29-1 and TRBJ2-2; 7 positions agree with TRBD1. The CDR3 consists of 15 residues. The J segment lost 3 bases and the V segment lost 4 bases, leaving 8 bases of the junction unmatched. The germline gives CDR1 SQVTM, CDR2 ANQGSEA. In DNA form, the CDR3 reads TGCAGCGTTGTCCTCCAGGGGGTGGACACCGGGGAGCTGTTTTTT. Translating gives CSVVLQGVDTGELFF.

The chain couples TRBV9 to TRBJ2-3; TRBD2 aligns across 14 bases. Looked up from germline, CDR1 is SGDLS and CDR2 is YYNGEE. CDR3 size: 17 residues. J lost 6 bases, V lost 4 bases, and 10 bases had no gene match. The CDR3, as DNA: TGTGCCAGCAGCACCACCGGGACTAGCGGGGGTGGGGATACGCAGTATTTT. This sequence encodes CASSTTGTSGGGDTQYF. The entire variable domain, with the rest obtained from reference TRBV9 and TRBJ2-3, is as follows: DSGVTQTPKHLITATGQRVTLRCSPRSGDLSVYWYQQSLDQGLQFLIQYYNGEERAKGNILERFSAQQFPDLHSELNLSSLELGDSALYFCASSTTGTSGGGDTQYFGPGTRLTVL.

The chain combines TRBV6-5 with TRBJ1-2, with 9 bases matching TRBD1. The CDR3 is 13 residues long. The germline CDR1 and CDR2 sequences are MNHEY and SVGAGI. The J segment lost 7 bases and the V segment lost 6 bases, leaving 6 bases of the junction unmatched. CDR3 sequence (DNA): TGTGCCAGCAGCGCCGGGACAGGGTTTGGCTACACCTTC. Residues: CASSAGTGFGYTF.

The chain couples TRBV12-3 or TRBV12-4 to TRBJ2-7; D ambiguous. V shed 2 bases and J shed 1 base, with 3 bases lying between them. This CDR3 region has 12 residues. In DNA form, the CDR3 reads TGTGCCAGCAGTTTACAGTCCTACGAGCAGTACTTC. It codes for CASSLQSYEQYF.

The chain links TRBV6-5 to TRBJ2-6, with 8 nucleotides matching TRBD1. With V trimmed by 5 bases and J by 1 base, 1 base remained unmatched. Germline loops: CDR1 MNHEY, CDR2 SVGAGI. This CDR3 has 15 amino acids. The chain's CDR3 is CASSRTGSGANVLTF. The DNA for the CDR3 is TGTGCCAGCAGTCGGACAGGGTCTGGGGCCAACGTCCTGACTTTC.

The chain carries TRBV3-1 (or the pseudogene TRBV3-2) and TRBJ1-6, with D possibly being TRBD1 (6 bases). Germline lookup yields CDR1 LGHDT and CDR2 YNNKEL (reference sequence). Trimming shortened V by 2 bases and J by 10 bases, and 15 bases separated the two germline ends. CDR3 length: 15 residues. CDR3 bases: TGTGCCAGCAGCCAACAAACAGGGTATGGATCACCCCTCCACTTT. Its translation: CASSQQTGYGSPLHF.

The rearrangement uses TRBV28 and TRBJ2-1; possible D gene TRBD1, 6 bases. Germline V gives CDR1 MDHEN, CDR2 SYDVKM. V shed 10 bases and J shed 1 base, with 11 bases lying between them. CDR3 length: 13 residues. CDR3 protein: CATFTGSYNEQFF. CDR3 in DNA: TGTGCCACCTTTACAGGGTCCTACAATGAGCAGTTCTTC.

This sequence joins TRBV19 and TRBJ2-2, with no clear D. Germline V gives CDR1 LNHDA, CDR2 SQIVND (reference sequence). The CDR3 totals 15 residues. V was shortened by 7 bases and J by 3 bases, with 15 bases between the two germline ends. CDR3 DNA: TGTGCCAGTATTCAGGATTCTCAACACACCGGGGAGCTGTTTTTT. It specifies CASIQDSQHTGELFF. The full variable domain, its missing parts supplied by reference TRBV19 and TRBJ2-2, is DGGITQSPKYLFRKEGQNVTLSCEQNLNHDAMYWYRQDPGQGLRLIYYSQIVNDFQKGDIAEGYSVSREKKESFPLTVTSAQKNPTAFYLCASIQDSQHTGELFFGEGSRLTVL.

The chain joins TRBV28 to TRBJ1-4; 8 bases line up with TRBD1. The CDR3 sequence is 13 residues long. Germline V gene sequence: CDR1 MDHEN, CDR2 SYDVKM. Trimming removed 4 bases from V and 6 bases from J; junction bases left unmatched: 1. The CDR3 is CASSSDRDEKLFF. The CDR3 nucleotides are TGTGCCAGCAGTTCGGACAGGGATGAAAAACTGTTTTTT.

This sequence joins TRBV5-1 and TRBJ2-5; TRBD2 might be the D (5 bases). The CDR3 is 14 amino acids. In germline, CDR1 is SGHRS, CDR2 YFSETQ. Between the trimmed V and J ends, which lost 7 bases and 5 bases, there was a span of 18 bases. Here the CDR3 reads CASASSVLQETQYF. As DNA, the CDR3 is TGCGCCAGCGCGAGTAGCGTTTTACAGGAGACCCAGTACTTC.

The CDR3 DNA reads TGTGCCAGCAGCTTATCATCAGGGATCGGAGGAAACACCATATATTTT. Translation gives CASSLSSGIGGNTIYF. This chain uses TRBV7-6 with TRBJ1-3, with a possible D match to TRBD1 (5 bases). CDR1 is SGHVS and CDR2 is FNYEAQ in the germline V gene. CDR3 length: 16 amino acids. Trimming shortened V by 2 bases and J by 4 bases, and 15 bases separated the two germline ends.

CDR3 residues: CASSQDLTLAGGLYEQYF. The CDR3 nucleotides read TGTGCCAGCAGCCAAGACCTTACGCTAGCGGGGGGACTCTACGAGCAGTACTTC. This chain links TRBV3-1 (or the pseudogene TRBV3-2) with TRBJ2-7; TRBD2 aligns across 11 bases. Germline V lookup: CDR1 LGHDT, CDR2 YNNKEL (reference sequence). CDR3 length: 18 residues. V lost 0 bases to trimming and J lost 3 bases; unmatched junction nucleotides: 10.

CDR3 nucleotides: TGTGCCAGCAGCCAGGTCGACAGGGAAAATGGCTACACCTTC. Translated: CASSQVDRENGYTF. The chain couples TRBV3-1 (or the pseudogene TRBV3-2) to TRBJ1-2; 7 positions agree with TRBD1. This CDR3 has 14 amino acids. The V gene end was trimmed by 3 bases and the J gene end by 6 bases; junction bases not matched to a gene: 7. Germline V lookup: CDR1 LGHDT, CDR2 YNNKEL (reference sequence).

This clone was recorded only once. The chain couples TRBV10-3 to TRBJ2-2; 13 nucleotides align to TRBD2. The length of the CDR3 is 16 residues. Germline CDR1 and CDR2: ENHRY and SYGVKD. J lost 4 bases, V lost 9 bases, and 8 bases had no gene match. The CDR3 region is CAISGTSGEGTGELFF. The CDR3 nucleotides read TGTGCCATATCTGGGACTAGCGGGGAGGGCACCGGGGAGCTGTTTTTT.

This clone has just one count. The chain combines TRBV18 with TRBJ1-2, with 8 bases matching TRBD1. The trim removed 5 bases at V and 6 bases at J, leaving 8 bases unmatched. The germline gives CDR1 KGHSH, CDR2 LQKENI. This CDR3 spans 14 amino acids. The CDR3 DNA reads TGTGCCAGCTCAACATCGGACAGGGATAATGGCTACACCTTC. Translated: CASSTSDRDNGYTF.

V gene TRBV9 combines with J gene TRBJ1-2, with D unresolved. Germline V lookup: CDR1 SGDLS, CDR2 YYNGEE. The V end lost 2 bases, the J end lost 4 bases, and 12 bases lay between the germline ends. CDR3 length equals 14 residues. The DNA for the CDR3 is TGTGCCAGCAGCGTCCCCTCAGGCCTCTATGGCTACACCTTC. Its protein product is CASSVPSGLYGYTF.

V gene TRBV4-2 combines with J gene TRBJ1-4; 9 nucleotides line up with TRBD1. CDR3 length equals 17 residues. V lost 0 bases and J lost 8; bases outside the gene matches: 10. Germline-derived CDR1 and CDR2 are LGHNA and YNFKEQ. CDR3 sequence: CASSQDPPQGAGEKLFF. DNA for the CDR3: TGTGCCAGCAGCCAAGATCCCCCACAGGGGGCAGGGGAAAAACTGTTTTTT.

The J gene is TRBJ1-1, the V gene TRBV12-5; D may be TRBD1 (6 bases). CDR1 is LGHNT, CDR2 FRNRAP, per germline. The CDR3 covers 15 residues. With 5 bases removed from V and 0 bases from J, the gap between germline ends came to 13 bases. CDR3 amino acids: CASGPLGQLNTEAFF. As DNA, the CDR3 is TGTGCTAGTGGTCCCTTAGGACAGTTGAACACTGAAGCTTTCTTT.

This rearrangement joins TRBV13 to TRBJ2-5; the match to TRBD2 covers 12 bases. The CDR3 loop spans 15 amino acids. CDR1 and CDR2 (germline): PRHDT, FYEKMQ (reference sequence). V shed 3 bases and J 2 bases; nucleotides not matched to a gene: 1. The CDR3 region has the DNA TGTGCCAGCAGCTTCCTAGCGGGGGGGCAAGAGACCCAGTACTTC. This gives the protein CASSFLAGGQETQYF.

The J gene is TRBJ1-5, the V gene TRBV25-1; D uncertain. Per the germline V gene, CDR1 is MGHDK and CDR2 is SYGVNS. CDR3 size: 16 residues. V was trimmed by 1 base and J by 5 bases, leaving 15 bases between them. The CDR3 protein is CASSESGRAGHQPQHF. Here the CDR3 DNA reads TGTGCCAGCAGTGAATCGGGGAGGGCCGGTCATCAGCCCCAGCATTTT.

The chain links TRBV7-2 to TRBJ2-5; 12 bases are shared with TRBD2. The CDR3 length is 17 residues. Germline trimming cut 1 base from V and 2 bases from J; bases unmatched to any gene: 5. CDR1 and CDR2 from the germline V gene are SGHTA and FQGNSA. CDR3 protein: CASSLGTSGVTQETQYF. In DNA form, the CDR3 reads TGTGCCAGCAGCTTAGGGACTAGCGGGGTTACACAAGAGACCCAGTACTTC.

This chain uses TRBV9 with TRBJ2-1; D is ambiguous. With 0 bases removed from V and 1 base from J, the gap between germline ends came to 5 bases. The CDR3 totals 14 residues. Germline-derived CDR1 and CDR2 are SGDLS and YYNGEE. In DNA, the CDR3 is TGTGCCAGCAGCGTAGTGTATTCCTACAATGAGCAGTTCTTC. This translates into CASSVVYSYNEQFF.